This TCR beta chain was identified in a study of blood T cell repertoires in COVID-19. Germline CDR1 reads SGHRS; CDR2 reads YFSETQ. The CDR3 extends over 13 amino acids. V trimming: 4 bases; J trimming: 1 base; junction bases outside the gene matches: 1. Per the study methods: Reference gene primer amplification gave nucleated cell count estimates. Profiled with immunoSEQ multiplex PCR; TCRdb holds only in-frame clones, not every one. V and J calls and clone size are as listed in that table; D and trimming were resolved from the DNA. Among around 130,000 clones, around four fifths were seen once, and the ten largest hold 20% to 25%.

Input material: peripheral blood. The chain uses TRBV5-1 and TRBJ2-5; the match to TRBD2 covers 7 bases. This clonotype was obtained from a man older than 75 with acute or convalescent COVID-19. The CDR3 DNA reads TGCGCCAGCAGCGGGGGGGGCCAAGAGACCCAGTACTTC. It is translated as CASSGGGQETQYF.